These 2 T cell receptor beta chains came from one sample sequenced in a study of CD8 T cells in ankylosing spondylitis. These receptors' antigens are unknown. General observations from the study: A TCR beta motif of 8 or 9 highly homologous variants appeared characteristic of ankylosing spondylitis blood.

TCRdb re-called the 5' RACE reads with MiXCR, one entry per CDR3 protein. The sample yields 450,000 to 550,000 distinct CDR3 sequences, about 5.4% seen once. The source material was blood, either unsorted or a sorted T cell fraction (not recorded which). The source of these receptors is a male donor with ankylosing spondylitis.

This clonotype was observed many times. This chain joins TRBV6-6 and TRBJ1-2, with D perhaps matching TRBD1 (5 bases). The germline V gene has CDR1 MNHNY and CDR2 SVGAGI (reference sequence). The ends were cut back, 8 bases at V and 10 bases at J, with 14 bases in the middle. The CDR3 covers 11 residues. The chain's CDR3 is CASSQKGPYTF. The CDR3 DNA follows: TGTGCCAGCTCGCAAAAGGGGCCCTACACCTTC.

The rearrangement uses TRBV6-5 and TRBJ2-2, with a tentative D call TRBD1 (6 bases). Trimming removed 4 bases at V and 1 base at J, with 10 bases between. Germline assignment: CDR1 MNHEY and CDR2 SVGAGI. The CDR3 has 15 residues. The DNA for the CDR3 is TGTGCCAGCAGTTTATGGGGGCAGAACACCGGGGAGCTGTTTTTT. As protein: CASSLWGQNTGELFF.